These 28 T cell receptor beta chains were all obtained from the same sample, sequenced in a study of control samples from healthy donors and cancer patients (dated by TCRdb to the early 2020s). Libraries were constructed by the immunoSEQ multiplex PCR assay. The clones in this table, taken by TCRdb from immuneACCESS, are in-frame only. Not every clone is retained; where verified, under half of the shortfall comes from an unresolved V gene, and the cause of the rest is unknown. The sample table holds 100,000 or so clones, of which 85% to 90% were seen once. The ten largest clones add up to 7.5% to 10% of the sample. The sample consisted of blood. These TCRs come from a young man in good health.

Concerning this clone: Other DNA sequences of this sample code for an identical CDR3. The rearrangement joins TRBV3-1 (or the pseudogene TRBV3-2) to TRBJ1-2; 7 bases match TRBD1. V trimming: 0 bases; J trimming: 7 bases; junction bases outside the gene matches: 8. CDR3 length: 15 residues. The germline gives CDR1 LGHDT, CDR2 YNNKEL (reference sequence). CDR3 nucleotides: TGTGCCAGCAGCCAAGAGTCGAAGGGGGCGGGTGGCTACACCTTC. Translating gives CASSQESKGAGGYTF.

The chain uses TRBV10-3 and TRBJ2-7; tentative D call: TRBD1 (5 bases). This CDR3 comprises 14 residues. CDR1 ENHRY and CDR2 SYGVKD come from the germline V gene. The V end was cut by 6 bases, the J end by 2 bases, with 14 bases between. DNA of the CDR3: TGTGCCATCAGGGAGCAGACAGCTACCTACGAGCAGTACTTC. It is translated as CAIREQTATYEQYF.

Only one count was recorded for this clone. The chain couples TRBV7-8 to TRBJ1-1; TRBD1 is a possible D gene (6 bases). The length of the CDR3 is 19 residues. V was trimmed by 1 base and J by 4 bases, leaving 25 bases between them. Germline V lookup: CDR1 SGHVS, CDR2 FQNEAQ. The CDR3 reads CASSLGYGTPRLKGTEAFF. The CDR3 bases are TGTGCCAGCAGCTTAGGTTATGGGACACCTCGACTCAAAGGCACTGAAGCTTTCTTT.

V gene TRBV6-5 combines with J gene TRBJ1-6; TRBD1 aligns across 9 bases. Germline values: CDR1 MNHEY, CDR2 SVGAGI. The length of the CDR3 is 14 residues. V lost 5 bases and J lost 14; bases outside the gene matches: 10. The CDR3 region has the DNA TGTGCCAGCAGTCGACAGGGGGTCAAAAGTTCCCTCCACTTT. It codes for CASSRQGVKSSLHF.

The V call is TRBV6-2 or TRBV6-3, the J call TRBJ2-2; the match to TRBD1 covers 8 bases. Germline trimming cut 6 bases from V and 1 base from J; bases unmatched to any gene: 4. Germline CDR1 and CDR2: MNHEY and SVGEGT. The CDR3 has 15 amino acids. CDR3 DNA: TGTGCCAGCAGCGTGGGACAGGTGAACACCGGGGAGCTGTTTTTT. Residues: CASSVGQVNTGELFF.

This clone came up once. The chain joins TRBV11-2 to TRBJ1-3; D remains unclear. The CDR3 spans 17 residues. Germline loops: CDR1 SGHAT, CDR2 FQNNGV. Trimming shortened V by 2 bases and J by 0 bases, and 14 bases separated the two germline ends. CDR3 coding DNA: TGTGCCAGCAGCTTATGGTTAGTTAACAACTCTGGAAACACCATATATTTT. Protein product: CASSLWLVNNSGNTIYF.

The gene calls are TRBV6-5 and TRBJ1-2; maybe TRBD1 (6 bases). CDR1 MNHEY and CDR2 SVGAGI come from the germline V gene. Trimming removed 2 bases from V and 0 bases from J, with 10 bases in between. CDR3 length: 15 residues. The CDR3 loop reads CASSYGPGANYGYTF. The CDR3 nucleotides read TGTGCCAGCAGTTACGGACCAGGGGCTAACTATGGCTACACCTTC.

The chain's CDR3 is CATGGTGTSPLHF. The CDR3 bases are TGTGCCACCGGCGGGACAGGGACTTCACCCCTCCACTTT. The gene calls are TRBV10-3 and TRBJ1-6, with TRBD1 matching over 9 bases. This CDR3 region has 13 residues. The junction had 7 bases not matched to a gene; V was cut back by 10 bases and J by 9 bases. Germline V gives CDR1 ENHRY, CDR2 SYGVKD.

DNA of the CDR3: TGTGCCAGCAGCCACAGACCTCCCCGCGGCCCCCCCCGGGCCGGGGAGCTGTTTTTT. Its protein is CASSHRPPRGPPRAGELFF. This chain links TRBV14 with TRBJ2-2; no clear D gene. V lost 3 bases to trimming and J lost 6 bases, with 26 bases between them. CDR1 is SGHDN, CDR2 FVKESK, per germline. This CDR3 comprises 19 residues.

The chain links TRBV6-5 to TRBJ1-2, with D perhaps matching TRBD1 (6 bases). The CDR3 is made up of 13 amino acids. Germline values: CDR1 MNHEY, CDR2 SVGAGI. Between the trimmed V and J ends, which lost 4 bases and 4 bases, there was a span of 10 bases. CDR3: CASSLQGPYGYTF. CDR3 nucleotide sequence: TGTGCCAGCAGTTTACAGGGACCCTATGGCTACACCTTC.

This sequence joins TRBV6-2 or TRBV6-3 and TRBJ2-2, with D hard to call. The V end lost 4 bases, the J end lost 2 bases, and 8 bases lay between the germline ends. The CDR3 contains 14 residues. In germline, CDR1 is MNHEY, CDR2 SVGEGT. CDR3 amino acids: CASSWARNTGELFF. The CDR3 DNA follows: TGTGCCAGCAGTTGGGCTAGAAACACCGGGGAGCTGTTTTTT.

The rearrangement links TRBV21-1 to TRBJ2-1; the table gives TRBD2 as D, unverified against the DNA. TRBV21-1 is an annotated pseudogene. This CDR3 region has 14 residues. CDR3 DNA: TGTGCCAGCAGCAAAGAGAGCGGGAAGTGTGAGCAGTTCTTC. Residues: CASSKESGKCEQFF.

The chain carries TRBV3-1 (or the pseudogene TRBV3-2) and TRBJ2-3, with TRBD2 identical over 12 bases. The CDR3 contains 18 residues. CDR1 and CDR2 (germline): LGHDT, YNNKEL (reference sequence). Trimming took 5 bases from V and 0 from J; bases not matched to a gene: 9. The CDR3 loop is CASSIRTSGASSTDTQYF. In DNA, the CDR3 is TGTGCCAGCAGCATACGGACTAGCGGGGCCTCTAGCACAGATACGCAGTATTTT.

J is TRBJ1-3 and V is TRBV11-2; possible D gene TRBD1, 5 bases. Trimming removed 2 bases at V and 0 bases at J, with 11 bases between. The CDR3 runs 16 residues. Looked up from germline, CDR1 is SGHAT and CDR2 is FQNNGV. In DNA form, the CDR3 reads TGTGCCAGCAGCTTAAACGGGGCAGACTCTGGAAACACCATATATTTT. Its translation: CASSLNGADSGNTIYF.

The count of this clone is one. The CDR3 protein is CASSWPGLAGASYNEQFF. The CDR3, as DNA: TGTGCCAGCAGTTGGCCGGGACTAGCGGGGGCCTCCTACAATGAGCAGTTCTTC. The chain couples TRBV6-2 or TRBV6-3 to TRBJ2-1; 14 bases align to TRBD2. Germline CDR1 reads MNHEY; CDR2 reads SVGEGT. J lost 0 bases, V lost 4 bases, and 5 bases had no gene match. The CDR3 consists of 18 residues.

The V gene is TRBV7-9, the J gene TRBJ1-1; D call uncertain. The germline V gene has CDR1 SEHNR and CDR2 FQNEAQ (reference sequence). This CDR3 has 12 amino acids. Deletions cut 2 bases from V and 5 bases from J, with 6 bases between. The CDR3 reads CASSLIFTEAFF. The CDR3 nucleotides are TGTGCCAGCAGCTTAATCTTTACTGAAGCTTTCTTT. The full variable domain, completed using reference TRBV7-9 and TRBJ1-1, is DTGVSQNPRHKITKRGQNVTFRCDPISEHNRLYWYRQTLGQGPEFLTYFQNEAQLEKSRLLSDRFSAERPKGSFSTLEIQRTEQGDSAMYLCASSLIFTEAFFGQGTRLTVV.

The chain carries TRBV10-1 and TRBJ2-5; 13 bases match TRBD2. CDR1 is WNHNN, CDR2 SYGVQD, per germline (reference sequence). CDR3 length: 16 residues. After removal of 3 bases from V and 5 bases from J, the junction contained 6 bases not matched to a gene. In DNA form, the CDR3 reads TGCGCCAGCAGTGATAAGACTAGCGGGGGGTATGAGACCCAGTACTTC. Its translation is CASSDKTSGGYETQYF.

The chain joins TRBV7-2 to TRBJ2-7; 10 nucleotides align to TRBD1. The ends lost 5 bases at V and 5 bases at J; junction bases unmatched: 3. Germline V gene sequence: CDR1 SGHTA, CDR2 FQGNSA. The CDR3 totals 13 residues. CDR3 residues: CASSPGTGDEQYF. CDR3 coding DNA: TGTGCCAGCAGCCCTGGGACAGGGGACGAGCAGTACTTC.

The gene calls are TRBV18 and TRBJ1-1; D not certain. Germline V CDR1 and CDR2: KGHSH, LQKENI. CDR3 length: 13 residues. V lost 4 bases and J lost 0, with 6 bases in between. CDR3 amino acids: CASSQAMNTEAFF. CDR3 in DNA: TGTGCCAGCTCACAGGCAATGAACACTGAAGCTTTCTTT.

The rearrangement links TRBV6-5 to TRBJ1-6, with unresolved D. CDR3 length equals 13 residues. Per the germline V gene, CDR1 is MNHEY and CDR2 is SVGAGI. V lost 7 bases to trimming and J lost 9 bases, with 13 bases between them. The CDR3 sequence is CASNLGLGSPLHF. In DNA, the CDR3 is TGTGCCAGCAATCTGGGGTTGGGTTCACCCCTCCACTTT.

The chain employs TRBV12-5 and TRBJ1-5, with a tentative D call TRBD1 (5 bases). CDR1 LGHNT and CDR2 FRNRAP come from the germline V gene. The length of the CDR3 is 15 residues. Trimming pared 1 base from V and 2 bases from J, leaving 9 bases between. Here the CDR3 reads CASGLATAGNQPQHF. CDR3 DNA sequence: TGTGCTAGTGGTTTGGCGACAGCGGGCAATCAGCCCCAGCATTTT.

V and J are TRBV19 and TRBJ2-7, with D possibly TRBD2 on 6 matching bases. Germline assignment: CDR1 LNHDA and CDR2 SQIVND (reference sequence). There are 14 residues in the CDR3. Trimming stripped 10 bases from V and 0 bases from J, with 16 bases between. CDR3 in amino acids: CATKIAVSSYEQYF. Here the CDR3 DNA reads TGTGCCACTAAAATAGCGGTCAGCTCCTACGAGCAGTACTTC.

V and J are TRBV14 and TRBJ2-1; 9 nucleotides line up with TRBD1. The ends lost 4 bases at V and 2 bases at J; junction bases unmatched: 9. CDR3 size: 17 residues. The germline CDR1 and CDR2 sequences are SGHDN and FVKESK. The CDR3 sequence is CASSPGPGTGPYNEQFF. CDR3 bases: TGTGCCAGCAGCCCGGGCCCCGGGACAGGGCCCTACAATGAGCAGTTCTTC.

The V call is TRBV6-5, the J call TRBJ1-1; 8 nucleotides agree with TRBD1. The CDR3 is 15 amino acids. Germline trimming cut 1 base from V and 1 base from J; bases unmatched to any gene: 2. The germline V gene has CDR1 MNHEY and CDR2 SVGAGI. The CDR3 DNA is TGTGCCAGCAGTTACTTGGGGACAGGGAACACTGAAGCTTTCTTT. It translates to CASSYLGTGNTEAFF.

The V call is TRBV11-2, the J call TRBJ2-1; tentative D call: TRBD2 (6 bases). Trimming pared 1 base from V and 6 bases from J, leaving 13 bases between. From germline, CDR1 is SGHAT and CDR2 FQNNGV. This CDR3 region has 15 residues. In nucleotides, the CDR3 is TGTGCCAGCAGCTTAGTGCCTAGCGAGTTCAATGAGCAGTTCTTC. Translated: CASSLVPSEFNEQFF.

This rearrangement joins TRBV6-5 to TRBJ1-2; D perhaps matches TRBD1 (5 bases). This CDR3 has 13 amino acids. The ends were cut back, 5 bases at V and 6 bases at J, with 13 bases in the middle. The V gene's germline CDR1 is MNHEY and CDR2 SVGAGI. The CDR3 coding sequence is TGTGCCAGCAGTCTTACAGGCTGGGATGGCTACACCTTC. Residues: CASSLTGWDGYTF.

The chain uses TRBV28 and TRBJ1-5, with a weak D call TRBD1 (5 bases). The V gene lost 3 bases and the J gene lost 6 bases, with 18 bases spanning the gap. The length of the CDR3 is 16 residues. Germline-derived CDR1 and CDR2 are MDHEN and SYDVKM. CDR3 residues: CASSFRQFSRGQPQHF. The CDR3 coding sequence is TGTGCCAGCAGTTTCCGACAGTTTAGTCGGGGTCAGCCCCAGCATTTT.

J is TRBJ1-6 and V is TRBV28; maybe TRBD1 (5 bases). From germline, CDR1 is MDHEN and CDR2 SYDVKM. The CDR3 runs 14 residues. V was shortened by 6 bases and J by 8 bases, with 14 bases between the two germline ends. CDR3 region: CASRGGFAYSPLHF. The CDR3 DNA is TGTGCCAGCAGGGGGGGATTCGCTTATTCACCCCTCCACTTT.